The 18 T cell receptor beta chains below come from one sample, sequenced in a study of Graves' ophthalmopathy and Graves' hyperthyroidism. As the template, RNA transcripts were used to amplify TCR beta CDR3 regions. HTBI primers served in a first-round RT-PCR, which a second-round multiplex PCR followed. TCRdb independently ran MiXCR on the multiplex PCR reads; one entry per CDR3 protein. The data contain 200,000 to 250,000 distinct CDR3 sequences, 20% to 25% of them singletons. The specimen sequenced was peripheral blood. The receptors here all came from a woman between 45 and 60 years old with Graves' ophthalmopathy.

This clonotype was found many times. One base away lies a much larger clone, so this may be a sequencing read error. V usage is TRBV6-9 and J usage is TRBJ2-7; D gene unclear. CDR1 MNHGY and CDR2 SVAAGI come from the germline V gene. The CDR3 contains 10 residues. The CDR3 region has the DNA TGTGCCAGCAATTATTTCGAGCAGTACTTC. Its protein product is CASNYFEQYF.

The CDR3 spells CSVEDPQRALYEQYF. CDR3 coding DNA: TGCAGCGTTGAAGATCCCCAGCGGGCATTGTACGAGCAGTACTTC. The chain carries TRBV29-1 and TRBJ2-7; tentatively, D is TRBD2 (6 bases). CDR3 length: 15 residues. Germline assignment: CDR1 SQVTM and CDR2 ANQGSEA. Trimming removed 0 bases at V and 4 bases at J, with 16 bases between.

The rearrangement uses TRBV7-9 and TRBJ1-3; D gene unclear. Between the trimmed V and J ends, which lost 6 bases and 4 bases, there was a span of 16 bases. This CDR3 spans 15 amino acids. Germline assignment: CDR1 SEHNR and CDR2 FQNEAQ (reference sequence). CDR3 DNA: TGTGCCAGCAGATCCGCCGGAAATCAAGGAAACACCATATATTTT. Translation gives CASRSAGNQGNTIYF.

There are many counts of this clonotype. The CDR3 DNA sequence: TGTGCCTGGAGTGTTGAGCAGGGAATGGGCAATCAGCCCCAGCATTTT. Translation: CAWSVEQGMGNQPQHF. The chain uses TRBV30 and TRBJ1-5, with D tentatively TRBD1 (5 bases). The length of the CDR3 is 16 residues. The V end lost 0 bases, the J end lost 2 bases, and 14 bases lay between the germline ends. CDR1 is GTSNPN and CDR2 is SVGIG in the germline V gene (reference sequence).

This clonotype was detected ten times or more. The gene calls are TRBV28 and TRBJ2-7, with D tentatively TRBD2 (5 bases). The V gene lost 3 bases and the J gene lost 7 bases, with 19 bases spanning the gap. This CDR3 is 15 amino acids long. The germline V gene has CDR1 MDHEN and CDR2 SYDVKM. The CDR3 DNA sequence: TGTGCCAGCAGTTTCAAAAAGGGAGCGCCGTGGGAGCAGTACTTC. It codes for CASSFKKGAPWEQYF.

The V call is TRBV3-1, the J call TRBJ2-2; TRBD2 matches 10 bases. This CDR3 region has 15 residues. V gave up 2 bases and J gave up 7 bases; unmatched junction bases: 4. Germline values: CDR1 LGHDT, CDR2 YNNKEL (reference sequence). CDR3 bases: TGTGCCAGCAGCCAAAGTAGGACTAGCGGCGGGGAGCTGTTTTTT. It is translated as CASSQSRTSGGELFF.

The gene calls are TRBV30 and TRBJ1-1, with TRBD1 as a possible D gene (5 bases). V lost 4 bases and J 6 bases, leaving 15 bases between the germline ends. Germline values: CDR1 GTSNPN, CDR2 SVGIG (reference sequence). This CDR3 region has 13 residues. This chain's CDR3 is CAWNWEGPAEAFF. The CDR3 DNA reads TGTGCCTGGAACTGGGAGGGACCCGCTGAAGCTTTCTTT.

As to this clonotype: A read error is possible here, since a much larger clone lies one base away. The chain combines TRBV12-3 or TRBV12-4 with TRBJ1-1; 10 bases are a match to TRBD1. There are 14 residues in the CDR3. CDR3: CASRGTGVNTKAFF. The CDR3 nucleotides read TGTGCCAGCAGGGGGACAGGGGTGAACACTAAAGCTTTCTTT.

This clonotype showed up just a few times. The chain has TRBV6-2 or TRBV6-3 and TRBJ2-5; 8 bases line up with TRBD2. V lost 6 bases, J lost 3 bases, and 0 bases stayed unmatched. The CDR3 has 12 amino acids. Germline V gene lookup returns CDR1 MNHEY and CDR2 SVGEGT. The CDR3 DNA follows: TGTGCCAGCAGACTAGCGGAAGAGACCCAGTACTTC. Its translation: CASRLAEETQYF.

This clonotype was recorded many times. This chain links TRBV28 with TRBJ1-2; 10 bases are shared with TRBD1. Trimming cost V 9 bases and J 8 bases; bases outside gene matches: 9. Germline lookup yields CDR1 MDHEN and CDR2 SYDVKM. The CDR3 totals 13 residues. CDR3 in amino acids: CASKGQGGRGYTF. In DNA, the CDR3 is TGTGCCAGTAAAGGACAGGGGGGCCGCGGCTACACCTTC.

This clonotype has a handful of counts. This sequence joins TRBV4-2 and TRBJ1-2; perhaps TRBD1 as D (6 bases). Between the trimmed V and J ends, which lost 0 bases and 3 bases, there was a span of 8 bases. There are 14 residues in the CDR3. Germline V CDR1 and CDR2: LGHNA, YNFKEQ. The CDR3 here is CASSQDSGDYGYTF. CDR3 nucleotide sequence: TGTGCCAGCAGCCAAGATTCAGGGGACTATGGCTACACCTTC.

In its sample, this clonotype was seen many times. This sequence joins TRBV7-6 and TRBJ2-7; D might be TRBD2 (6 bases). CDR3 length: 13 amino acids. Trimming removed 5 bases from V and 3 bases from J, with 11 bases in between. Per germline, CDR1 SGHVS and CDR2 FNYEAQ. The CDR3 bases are TGTGCCAGCAGCCAAGAAGCGGGCTACGAGCAGTACTTC. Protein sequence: CASSQEAGYEQYF.

The DNA for the CDR3 is TGTGCCAGCAACCCCCGGACAGGGACGGATGGCTACACCTTC. Its translation is CASNPRTGTDGYTF. The chain couples TRBV28 to TRBJ1-2; 8 nucleotides align to TRBD1. Germline CDR1 and CDR2: MDHEN and SYDVKM. This CDR3 is 14 amino acids long. J gave up 6 bases and V 7 bases, and 10 bases lay outside the gene matches.

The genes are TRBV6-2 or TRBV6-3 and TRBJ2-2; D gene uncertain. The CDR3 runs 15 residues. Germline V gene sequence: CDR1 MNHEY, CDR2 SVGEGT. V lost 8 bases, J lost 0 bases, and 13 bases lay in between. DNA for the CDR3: TGTGCCAGCGGCCCGACTGGTACGAACACCGGGGAGCTGTTTTTT. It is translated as CASGPTGTNTGELFF.

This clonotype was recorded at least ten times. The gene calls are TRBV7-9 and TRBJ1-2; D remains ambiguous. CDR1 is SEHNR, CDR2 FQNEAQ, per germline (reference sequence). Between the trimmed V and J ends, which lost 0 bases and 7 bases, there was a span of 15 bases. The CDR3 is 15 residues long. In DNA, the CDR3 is TGTGCCAGCAGCTTAGCGGGTGGCTCTGGGAGTGGCTACACCTTC. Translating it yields CASSLAGGSGSGYTF.

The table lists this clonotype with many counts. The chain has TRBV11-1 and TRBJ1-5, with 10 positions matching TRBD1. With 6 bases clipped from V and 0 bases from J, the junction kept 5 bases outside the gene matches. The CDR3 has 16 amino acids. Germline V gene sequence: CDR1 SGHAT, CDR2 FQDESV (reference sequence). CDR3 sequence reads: CASSRGTGDSNQPQHF. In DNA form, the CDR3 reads TGTGCCAGCAGTAGGGGGACAGGGGATAGCAATCAGCCCCAGCATTTT.

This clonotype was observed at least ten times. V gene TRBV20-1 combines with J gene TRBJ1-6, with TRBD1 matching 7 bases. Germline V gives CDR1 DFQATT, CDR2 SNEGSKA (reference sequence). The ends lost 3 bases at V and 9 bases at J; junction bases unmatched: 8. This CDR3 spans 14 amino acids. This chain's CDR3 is CSASSQGGLSPLHF. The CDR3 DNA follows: TGCAGTGCTAGTAGTCAGGGGGGGCTTTCACCCCTCCACTTT.

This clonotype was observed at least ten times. This CDR3 is CASRGTSGINEQFF. The CDR3 DNA follows: TGTGCCAGCAGGGGGACTAGCGGGATTAATGAGCAGTTCTTC. This chain uses TRBV28 with TRBJ2-1; 13 bases agree with TRBD2. With 6 bases clipped from V and 7 bases from J, the junction kept 3 bases outside the gene matches. In germline, CDR1 is MDHEN, CDR2 SYDVKM. The CDR3 covers 14 residues.